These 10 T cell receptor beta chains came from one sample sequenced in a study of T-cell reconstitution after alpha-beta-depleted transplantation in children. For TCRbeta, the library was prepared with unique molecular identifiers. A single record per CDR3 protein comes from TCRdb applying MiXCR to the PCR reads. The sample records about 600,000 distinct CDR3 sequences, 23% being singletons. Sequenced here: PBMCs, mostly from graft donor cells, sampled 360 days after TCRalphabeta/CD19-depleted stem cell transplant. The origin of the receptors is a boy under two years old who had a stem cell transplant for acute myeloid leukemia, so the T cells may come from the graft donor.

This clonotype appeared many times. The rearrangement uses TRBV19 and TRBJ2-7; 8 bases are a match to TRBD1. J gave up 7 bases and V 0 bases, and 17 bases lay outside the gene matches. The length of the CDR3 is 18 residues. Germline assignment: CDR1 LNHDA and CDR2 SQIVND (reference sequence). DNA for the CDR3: TGTGCCAGTAGTATAGATCCCTTCGGACAGGGAGGATGGGGTGAGCAGTACTTC. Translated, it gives CASSIDPFGQGGWGEQYF.

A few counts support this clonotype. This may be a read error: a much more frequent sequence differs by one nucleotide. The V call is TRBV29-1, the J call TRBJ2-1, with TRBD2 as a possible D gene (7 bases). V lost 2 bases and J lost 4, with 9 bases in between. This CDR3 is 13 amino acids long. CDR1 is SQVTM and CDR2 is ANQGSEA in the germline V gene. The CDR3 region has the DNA TGCAGCGTTGAACGGGGGGCTTACAATGAGCAGTTCTTC. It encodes CSVERGAYNEQFF.

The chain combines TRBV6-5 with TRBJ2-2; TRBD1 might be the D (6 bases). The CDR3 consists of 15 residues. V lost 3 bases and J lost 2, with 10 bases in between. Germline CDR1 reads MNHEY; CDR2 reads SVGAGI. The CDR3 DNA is TGTGCCAGCAGTTATCCAGGGGCCAACACCGGGGAGCTGTTTTTT. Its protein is CASSYPGANTGELFF.

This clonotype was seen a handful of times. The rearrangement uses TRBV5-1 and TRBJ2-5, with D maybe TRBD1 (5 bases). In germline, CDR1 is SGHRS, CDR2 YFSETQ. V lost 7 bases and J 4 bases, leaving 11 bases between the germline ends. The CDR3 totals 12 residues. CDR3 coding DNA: TGCGCCAGCGGGGCTAGTCCAGAGACCCAGTACTTC. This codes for CASGASPETQYF.

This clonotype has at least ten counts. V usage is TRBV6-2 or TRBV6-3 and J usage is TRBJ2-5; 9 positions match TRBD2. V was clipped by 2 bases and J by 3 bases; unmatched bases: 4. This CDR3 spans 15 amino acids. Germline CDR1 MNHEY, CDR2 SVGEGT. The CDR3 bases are TGTGCCAGCAGTTACAGACTAGCGGAAAAAGAGACCCAGTACTTC. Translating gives CASSYRLAEKETQYF.

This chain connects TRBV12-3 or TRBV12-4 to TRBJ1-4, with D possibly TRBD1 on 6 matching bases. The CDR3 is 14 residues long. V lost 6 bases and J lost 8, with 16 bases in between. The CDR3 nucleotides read TGTGCCAGCAGCCTAACAGGGACCGAAGAAAAACTGTTTTTT. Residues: CASSLTGTEEKLFF.

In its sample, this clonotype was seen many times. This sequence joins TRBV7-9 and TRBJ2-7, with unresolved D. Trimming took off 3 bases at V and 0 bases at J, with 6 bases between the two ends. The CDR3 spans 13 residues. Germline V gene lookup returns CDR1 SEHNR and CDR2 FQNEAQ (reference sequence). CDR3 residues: CASSFGSSYEQYV. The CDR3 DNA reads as TGTGCCAGCAGCTTTGGCTCCTCCTACGAGCAGTACGTC.

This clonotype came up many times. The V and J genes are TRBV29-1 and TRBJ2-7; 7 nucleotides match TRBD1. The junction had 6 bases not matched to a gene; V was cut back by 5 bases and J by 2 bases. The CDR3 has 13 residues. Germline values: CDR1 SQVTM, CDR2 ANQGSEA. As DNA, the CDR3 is TGCAGCGTTTCTCCCAGGGGGACCTACGAGCAGTACTTC. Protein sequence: CSVSPRGTYEQYF.

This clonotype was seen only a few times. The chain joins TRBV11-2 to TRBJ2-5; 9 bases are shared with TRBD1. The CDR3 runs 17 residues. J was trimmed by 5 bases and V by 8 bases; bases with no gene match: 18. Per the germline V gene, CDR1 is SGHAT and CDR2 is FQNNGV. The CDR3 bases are TGTGCCAGCGACGAGGGCCCATCCGACAGGGGGGAGGAGACCCAGTACTTC. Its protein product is CASDEGPSDRGEETQYF.

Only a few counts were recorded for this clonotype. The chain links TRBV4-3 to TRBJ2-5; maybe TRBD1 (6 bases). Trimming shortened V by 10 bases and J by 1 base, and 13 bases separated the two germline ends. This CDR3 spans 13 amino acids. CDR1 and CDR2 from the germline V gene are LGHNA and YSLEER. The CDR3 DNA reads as TGCGCCACCGCACAGGGATTCCAAGAGACCCAGTACTTC. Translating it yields CATAQGFQETQYF.